This T cell receptor beta chain was identified during a study of cytomegalovirus exposure and HLA in healthy donors. This cohort consisted of healthy bone marrow donors. Note on this clone: Its cognate antigen is unknown.

CDR3 length equals 17 residues. Germline V gives CDR1 MGHRA, CDR2 YSYEKL. The trim removed 0 bases at V and 2 bases at J, leaving 7 bases unmatched. 13 Jbeta primers and 60 Vbeta primers were used for the PCR. Generated by immunoSEQ multiplex PCR, the TCRdb table keeps only in-frame clones and is missing some. This sample has 200,000 or so clones, with around 84% found just once. Study-level results: In all likelihood, a cluster of highly shared sequence variants was a sequencing artifact. A later analysis linked a missense variant in DCLRE1C to the trimming of TCR beta V and J genes. The dataset shows that most TCR sequences were rare, while some public TCRs occurred in many donors.

Sequencing input: PBMCs. This rearrangement joins TRBV4-1 to TRBJ1-5; 7 bases fit TRBD1. This receptor was taken from a woman between 50 and 59 years old in good health and CMV-seropositive. The CDR3, as DNA: TGCGCCAGCAGCCAAGATGCGGGAGGGGGCCGCAATCAGCCCCAGCATTTT. Translated, it gives CASSQDAGGGRNQPQHF.